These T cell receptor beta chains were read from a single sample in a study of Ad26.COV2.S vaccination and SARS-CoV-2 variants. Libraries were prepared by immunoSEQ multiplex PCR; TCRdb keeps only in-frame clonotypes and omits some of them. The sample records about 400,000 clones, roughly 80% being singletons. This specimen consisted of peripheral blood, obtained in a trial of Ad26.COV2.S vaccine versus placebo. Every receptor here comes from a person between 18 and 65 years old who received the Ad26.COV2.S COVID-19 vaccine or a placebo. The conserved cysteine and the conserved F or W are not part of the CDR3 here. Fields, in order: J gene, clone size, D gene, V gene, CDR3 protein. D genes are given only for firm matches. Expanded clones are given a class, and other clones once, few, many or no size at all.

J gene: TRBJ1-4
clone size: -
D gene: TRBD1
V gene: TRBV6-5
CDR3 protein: ASRYRDRTNEKLF

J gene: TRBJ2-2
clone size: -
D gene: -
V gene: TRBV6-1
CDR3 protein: ASSEVGVGGNTGELF

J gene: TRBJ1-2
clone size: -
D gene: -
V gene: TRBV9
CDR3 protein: ASSVYYSDGYT

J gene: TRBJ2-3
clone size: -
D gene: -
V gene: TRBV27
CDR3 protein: ASSLGLNTDTQY

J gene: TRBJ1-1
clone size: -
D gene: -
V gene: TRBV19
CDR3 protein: ASSIYGNTEAF

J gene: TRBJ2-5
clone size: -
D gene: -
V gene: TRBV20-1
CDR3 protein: SASRGGETQY

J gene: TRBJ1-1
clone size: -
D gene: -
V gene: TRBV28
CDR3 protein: ASSFRGQQNTEAF

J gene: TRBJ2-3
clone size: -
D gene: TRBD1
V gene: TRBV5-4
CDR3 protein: ASGQGAGTGVTDTQY

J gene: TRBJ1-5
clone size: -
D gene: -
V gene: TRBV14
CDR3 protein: ASSDPRGPSRSNQPQH

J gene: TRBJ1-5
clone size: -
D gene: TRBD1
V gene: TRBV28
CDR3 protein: ASSIRPWGQGSIRDQPQH

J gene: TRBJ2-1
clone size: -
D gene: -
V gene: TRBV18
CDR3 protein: ASSPPSIASGLGYNEQF

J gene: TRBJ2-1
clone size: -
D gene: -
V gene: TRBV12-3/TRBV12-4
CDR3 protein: ASSFRMGEQF

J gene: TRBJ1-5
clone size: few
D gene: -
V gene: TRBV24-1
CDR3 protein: ATSDSGFDSNQPQH

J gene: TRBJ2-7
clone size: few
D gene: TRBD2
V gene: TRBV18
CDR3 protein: ASSPPTSGRVYEQY

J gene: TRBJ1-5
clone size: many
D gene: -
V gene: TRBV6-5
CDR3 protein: ASRRLSNQPQH